A single sample is the source of the 20 T cell receptor beta chains below, sequenced in a study of T cell repertoires in cytomegalovirus infection. One entry per CDR3 protein, called by TCRdb with MiXCR from the reads. The table shows 200,000 to 300,000 distinct CDR3 sequences, with around 9% occurring only once. Sequences were obtained from PBMCs. Receptor source: a human donor in good health (CMV status not recorded). Some clones in this sample may be carry-over from other donors' samples.

This clonotype was seen at least ten times. The chain uses TRBV7-3 and TRBJ1-5, with D perhaps matching TRBD1 (5 bases). CDR3 length: 19 amino acids. Germline CDR1 and CDR2: SGHTA and FQGTGA. The V and J ends lost 4 bases and 0 bases respectively, with 22 bases between them. CDR3 protein: CASSSFGGSDGYSNQPQHF. The CDR3 DNA follows: TGTGCCAGCAGCTCATTCGGGGGATCGGACGGATATAGCAATCAGCCCCAGCATTTT.

CDR3 sequence (DNA): TGTGCCAGCGGCATAGCGGGGGGGCCCGGCGGGGAGCTGTTTTTT. This translates into CASGIAGGPGGELFF. V is TRBV28 and J is TRBJ2-2; TRBD2 matches at 11 bases. Germline assignment: CDR1 MDHEN and CDR2 SYDVKM. The CDR3 runs to 15 residues. V was pared by 8 bases and J by 7 bases, with 9 bases of the junction left unmatched.

At least ten counts were recorded for this clonotype. Relative to the germline gene, one junction end is altered; a read error may explain this. The chain couples TRBV7-2 to TRBJ1-5; 8 nucleotides agree with TRBD1. The CDR3 spans 18 residues. Germline lookup yields CDR1 SGHTA and CDR2 FQGNSA. CDR3 DNA: TGTGTCAGCAGCAAAAGGCACGGACAGGGTGTCAAGAATCAGCCCCAGCATTTT. It translates to CVSSKRHGQGVKNQPQHF.

This chain joins TRBV7-4 and TRBJ2-5; 9 bases fit TRBD2. The germline CDR1 and CDR2 sequences are SGHVT and SQSDAQ. V was pared by 5 bases and J by 1 base, with 5 bases of the junction left unmatched. This CDR3 has 15 amino acids. The CDR3 spells CASSAGGVGQETQYF. CDR3 sequence (DNA): TGTGCCAGCAGCGCGGGGGGGGTGGGCCAAGAGACCCAGTACTTC. Full variable domain (rest looked up from reference TRBV7-4 and TRBJ2-5): GAGVSQSPRYKVAKRGRDVALRCDSISGHVTLYWYRQTLGQGSEVLTYSQSDAQRDKSGRPSGRFSAERPERSVSTLKIQRTEQGDSAVYLCASSAGGVGQETQYFGPGTRLLVL.

In its sample, this clonotype was seen many times. The rearrangement uses TRBV7-6 and TRBJ2-1; D is unresolved. The germline gives CDR1 SGHVS, CDR2 FNYEAQ. This CDR3 contains 15 residues. Trimming left V 6 bases short and J 1 base short, with 13 bases between. DNA for the CDR3: TGTGCCAGCAGTCCCCAGGCGAGATCCTACAATGAGCAGTTCTTC. It specifies CASSPQARSYNEQFF.

This clonotype was counted at least ten times. This sequence joins TRBV7-2 and TRBJ2-3; TRBD2 matches 8 bases. Trimming cost V 3 bases and J 8 bases; bases outside gene matches: 22. This CDR3 contains 19 residues. Germline CDR1 is SGHTA and CDR2 is FQGNSA. This chain's CDR3 is CASSFQAAGGGLLVRTQYF. DNA for the CDR3: TGTGCCAGCAGCTTTCAGGCGGCGGGAGGTGGTTTATTGGTTCGTACGCAGTATTTT.

This clonotype was recorded many times. The gene calls are TRBV7-9 and TRBJ2-3; 8 bases agree with TRBD2. Germline-derived CDR1 and CDR2 are SEHNR and FQNEAQ (reference sequence). This CDR3 contains 16 residues. The trim removed 5 bases at V and 0 bases at J, leaving 7 bases unmatched. The CDR3 DNA reads as TGTGCCAGCAGCGGTGTGTCTAGCGGGAGCACAGATACGCAGTATTTT. Protein: CASSGVSSGSTDTQYF.

At least ten counts were recorded for this clonotype. This chain uses TRBV7-2 with TRBJ2-3; D is unclear. Germline V gives CDR1 SGHTA, CDR2 FQGNSA. The CDR3 is 13 residues long. V was cut by 1 base and J by 1 base, with 3 bases left in between. The CDR3 sequence is CASSLEGTDTQYF. The CDR3 DNA follows: TGTGCCAGCAGCTTAGAGGGCACAGATACGCAGTATTTT.

This clonotype has a count of ten or more. The rearrangement links TRBV20-1 to TRBJ1-5; TRBD1 agrees at 10 bases. The CDR3 totals 19 residues. Losses at the gene ends were 3 bases for V and 3 bases for J; bases not matched to a gene: 17. Per the germline V gene, CDR1 is DFQATT and CDR2 is SNEGSKA (reference sequence). The CDR3 loop is CSASPSLGQGPKVNQPQHF. The CDR3 DNA reads TGCAGTGCTAGCCCCTCCTTGGGACAGGGGCCCAAAGTCAATCAGCCCCAGCATTTT.

V and J are TRBV28 and TRBJ1-3; D is unclear. Germline CDR1 reads MDHEN; CDR2 reads SYDVKM. This CDR3 is 16 amino acids long. Trimming removed 5 bases at V and 0 bases at J, with 14 bases between. CDR3 protein: CASSPPTVISGNTIYF. DNA of the CDR3: TGTGCCAGCAGTCCTCCGACGGTAATCTCTGGAAACACCATATATTTT.

The table lists this clonotype with many counts. The gene calls are TRBV28 and TRBJ2-1, with unresolved D. The CDR3 sequence is 15 residues long. V was clipped by 6 bases and J by 0 bases, with 12 bases between them. Germline V gives CDR1 MDHEN, CDR2 SYDVKM. In DNA, the CDR3 is TGTGCCAGCAGCCCCGGACCGAGCTCCTACAATGAGCAGTTCTTC. Encoded protein: CASSPGPSSYNEQFF.

The sample holds many counts of this clonotype. The chain is built from TRBV7-8 and TRBJ2-1; 9 bases map to TRBD2. Germline CDR1 SGHVS, CDR2 FQNEAQ. This CDR3 is built from 17 residues. Trimming took 0 bases from V and 1 from J; bases not matched to a gene: 4. CDR3 loop: CASSLARLAVSYNEQFF. The CDR3 DNA follows: TGTGCCAGCAGCTTAGCGCGACTAGCGGTTTCCTACAATGAGCAGTTCTTC.

This clonotype occurred many times. CDR3 bases: TGTGCCAGCAGCTCAGACAGGGCTCGGCCCCAGCATTTT. Amino acids: CASSSDRARPQHF. The chain couples TRBV7-2 to TRBJ1-5, with TRBD1 identical over 7 bases. From germline, CDR1 is SGHTA and CDR2 FQGNSA. Unmatched junction bases numbered 6, after V lost 4 bases and J lost 9 bases. The CDR3 runs to 13 residues.

The chain joins TRBV12-3 or TRBV12-4 to TRBJ2-1; D could derive from TRBD1 or TRBD2 (8 bases each). The CDR3 totals 18 residues. V lost 7 bases, J lost 7 bases, and 29 bases lay in between. CDR3 in amino acids: CASTPGQAPGGPSNEQFF. DNA for the CDR3: TGTGCCAGCACCCCGGGACAGGCCCCGGGAGGGCCCTCAAATGAGCAGTTCTTC.

In DNA form, the CDR3 reads TGCGCCAGCAGCGTTACTCCGGGACAGGGTTATTTTGAGCAGTTCTTC. Translation: CASSVTPGQGYFEQFF. J is TRBJ2-1 and V is TRBV5-1; 9 bases fit TRBD1. Germline CDR1 SGHRS, CDR2 YFSETQ. The CDR3 is 16 residues long. The J segment lost 9 bases and the V segment lost 4 bases, leaving 14 bases of the junction unmatched.

The genes are TRBV20-1 and TRBJ2-3, with D perhaps TRBD1 or TRBD2 (5 bases each). Germline V gene data show CDR1 as DFQATT and CDR2 as SNEGSKA (reference sequence). V shed 5 bases and J shed 6 bases, with 15 bases lying between them. The CDR3 totals 13 residues. CDR3 region: CSARGPNSDTQYF. The CDR3 bases are TGCAGTGCTCGGGGCCCAAACAGCGATACGCAGTATTTT.

DNA for the CDR3: TGCGCCAGCAGCCTGGGACTAGCGGGAGAAACAGATACGCAGTATTTT. This encodes CASSLGLAGETDTQYF. The chain employs TRBV5-1 and TRBJ2-3, with TRBD2 matching 14 bases. V shed 4 bases and J 3 bases; nucleotides not matched to a gene: 4. The CDR3 is 16 amino acids. CDR1 and CDR2 (germline): SGHRS, YFSETQ.

There are many counts of this clonotype. The rearrangement joins TRBV7-2 to TRBJ1-2; 7 positions agree with TRBD1. CDR3 length: 13 amino acids. V trimming: 3 bases; J trimming: 6 bases; junction bases outside the gene matches: 4. Germline loops: CDR1 SGHTA, CDR2 FQGNSA. In DNA form, the CDR3 reads TGTGCCAGCAGCTTCGACAGGGCGGATGGCTACACCTTC. Protein: CASSFDRADGYTF.

In its sample, this clonotype was seen many times. V is TRBV7-2 and J is TRBJ1-6; weak D call: TRBD1 (5 bases). This CDR3 comprises 15 residues. V lost 5 bases and J 5 bases, leaving 13 bases between the germline ends. CDR1 SGHTA and CDR2 FQGNSA come from the germline V gene. The CDR3 DNA follows: TGTGCCAGCAGCCCCGACGGGGCGGATAATTCACCCCTCCACTTT. Translated, it gives CASSPDGADNSPLHF.

Ten or more counts support this clonotype. V gene TRBV29-1 combines with J gene TRBJ1-2; 7 nucleotides align to TRBD1. Per the germline V gene, CDR1 is SQVTM and CDR2 is ANQGSEA. The CDR3 totals 14 residues. V gave up 4 bases and J gave up 4 bases; unmatched junction bases: 9. The CDR3 region has the DNA TGCAGCGTTGCGACAGGGTCCAAAGCCTATGGCTACACCTTC. Translation: CSVATGSKAYGYTF.